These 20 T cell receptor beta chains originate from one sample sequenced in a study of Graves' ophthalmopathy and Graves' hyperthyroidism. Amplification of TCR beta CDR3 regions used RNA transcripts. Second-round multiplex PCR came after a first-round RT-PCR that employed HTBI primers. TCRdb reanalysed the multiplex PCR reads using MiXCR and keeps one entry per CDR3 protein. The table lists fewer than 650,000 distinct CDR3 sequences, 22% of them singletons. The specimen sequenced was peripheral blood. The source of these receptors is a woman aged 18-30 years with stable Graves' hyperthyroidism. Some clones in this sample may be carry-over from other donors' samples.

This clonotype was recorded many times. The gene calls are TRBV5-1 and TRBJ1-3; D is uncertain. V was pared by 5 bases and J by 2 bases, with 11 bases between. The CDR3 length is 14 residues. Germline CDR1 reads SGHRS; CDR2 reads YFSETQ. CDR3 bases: TGCGCCAGCAGTCCCGGGAGTGCTGGAAACACCATATATTTT. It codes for CASSPGSAGNTIYF. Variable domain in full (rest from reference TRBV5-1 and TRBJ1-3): KAGVTQTPRYLIKTRGQQVTLSCSPISGHRSVSWYQQTPGQGLQFLFEYFSETQRNKGNFPGRFSGRQFSNSRSEMNVSTLELGDSALYLCASSPGSAGNTIYFGEGSWLTVV.

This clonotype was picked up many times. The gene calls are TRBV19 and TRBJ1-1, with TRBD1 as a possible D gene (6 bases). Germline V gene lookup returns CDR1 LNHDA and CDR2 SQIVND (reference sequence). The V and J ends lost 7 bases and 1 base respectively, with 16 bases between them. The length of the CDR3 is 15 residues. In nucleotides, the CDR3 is TGTGCCAGTACCTGGCCTGGACAGTCGAACACTGAAGCTTTCTTT. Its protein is CASTWPGQSNTEAFF.

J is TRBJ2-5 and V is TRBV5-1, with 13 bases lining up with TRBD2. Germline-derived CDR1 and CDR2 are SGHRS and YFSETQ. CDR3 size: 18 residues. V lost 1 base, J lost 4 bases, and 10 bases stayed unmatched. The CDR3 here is CASSLLRLAGGRGETQYF. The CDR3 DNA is TGCGCCAGCAGCTTGCTGCGACTAGCGGGGGGTCGAGGAGAGACCCAGTACTTC.

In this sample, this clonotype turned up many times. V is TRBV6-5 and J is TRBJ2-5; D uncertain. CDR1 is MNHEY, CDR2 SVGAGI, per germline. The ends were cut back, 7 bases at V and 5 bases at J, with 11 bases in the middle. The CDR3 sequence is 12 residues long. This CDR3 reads CASTLNGETQYF. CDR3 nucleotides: TGTGCCAGCACCCTCAATGGGGAGACCCAGTACTTC.

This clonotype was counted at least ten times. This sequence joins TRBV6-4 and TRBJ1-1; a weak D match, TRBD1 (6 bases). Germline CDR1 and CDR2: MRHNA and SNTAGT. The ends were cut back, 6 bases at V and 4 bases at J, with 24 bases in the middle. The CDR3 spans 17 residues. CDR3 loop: CASRRQASGGGTTEAFF. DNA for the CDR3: TGTGCCAGCAGGCGACAGGCATCGGGGGGGGGGACCACTGAAGCTTTCTTT.

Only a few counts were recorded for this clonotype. CDR3 loop: CAITWDSSYGYTF. CDR3 sequence (DNA): TGTGCCATCACATGGGACTCCTCCTATGGCTACACCTTC. This chain links TRBV10-3 with TRBJ1-2; possibly TRBD1 for D (5 bases). Germline-derived CDR1 and CDR2 are ENHRY and SYGVKD. The V gene lost 7 bases and the J gene lost 4 bases, with 13 bases spanning the gap. The length of the CDR3 is 13 residues.

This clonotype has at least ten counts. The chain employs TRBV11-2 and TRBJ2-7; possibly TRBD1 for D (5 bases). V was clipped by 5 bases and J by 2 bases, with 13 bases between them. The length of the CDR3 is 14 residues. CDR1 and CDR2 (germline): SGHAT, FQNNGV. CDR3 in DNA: TGTGCCAGCAGCGCCAGCTTAGGGGCCTACGAGCAGTACTTC. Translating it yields CASSASLGAYEQYF.

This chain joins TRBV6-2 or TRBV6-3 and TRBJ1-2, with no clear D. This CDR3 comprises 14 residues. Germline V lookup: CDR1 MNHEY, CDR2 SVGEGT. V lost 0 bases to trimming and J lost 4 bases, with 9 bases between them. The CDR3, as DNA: TGTGCCAGCAGTTACTCGGGGATCGGCTATGGCTACACCTTC. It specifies CASSYSGIGYGYTF.

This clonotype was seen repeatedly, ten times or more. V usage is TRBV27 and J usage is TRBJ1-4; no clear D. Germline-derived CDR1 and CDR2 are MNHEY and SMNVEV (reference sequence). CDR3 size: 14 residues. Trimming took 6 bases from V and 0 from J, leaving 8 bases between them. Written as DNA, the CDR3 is TGTGCCAGCAGGCCGCTTGCAACTAATGAAAAACTGTTTTTT. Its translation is CASRPLATNEKLFF.

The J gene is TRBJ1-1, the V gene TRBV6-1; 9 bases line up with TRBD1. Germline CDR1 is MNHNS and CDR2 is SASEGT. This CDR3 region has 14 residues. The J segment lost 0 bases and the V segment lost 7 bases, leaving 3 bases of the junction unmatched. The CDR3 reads CASTQGAMNTEAFF. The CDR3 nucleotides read TGTGCCAGCACACAGGGGGCCATGAACACTGAAGCTTTCTTT.

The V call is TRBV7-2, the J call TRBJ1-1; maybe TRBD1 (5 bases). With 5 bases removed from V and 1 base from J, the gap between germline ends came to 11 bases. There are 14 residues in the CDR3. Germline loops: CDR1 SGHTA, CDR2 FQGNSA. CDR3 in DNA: TGTGCCAGCAGCCGCTTTGGGGGGAACACTGAAGCTTTCTTT. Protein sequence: CASSRFGGNTEAFF.

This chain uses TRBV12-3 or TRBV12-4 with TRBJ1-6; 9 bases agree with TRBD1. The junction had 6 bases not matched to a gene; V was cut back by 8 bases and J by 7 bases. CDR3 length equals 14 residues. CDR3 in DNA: TGTGCCAGCGTCCTACAGGGGGCAAATTCACCCCTCCACTTT. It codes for CASVLQGANSPLHF.

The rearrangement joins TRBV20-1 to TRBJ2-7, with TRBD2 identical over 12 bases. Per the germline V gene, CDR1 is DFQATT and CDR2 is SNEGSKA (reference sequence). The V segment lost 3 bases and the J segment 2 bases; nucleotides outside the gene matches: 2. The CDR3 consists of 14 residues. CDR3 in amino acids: CSARRLAGAYEQYF. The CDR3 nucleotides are TGCAGTGCTAGGCGACTAGCGGGAGCCTACGAGCAGTACTTC.

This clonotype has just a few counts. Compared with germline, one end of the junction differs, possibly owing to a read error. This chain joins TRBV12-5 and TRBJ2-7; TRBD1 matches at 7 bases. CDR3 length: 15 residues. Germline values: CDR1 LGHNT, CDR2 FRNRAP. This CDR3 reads CASDLPYRGSDEQYF. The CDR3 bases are TGTGCTAGTGATTTGCCCTACAGGGGATCGGACGAGCAGTACTTC.

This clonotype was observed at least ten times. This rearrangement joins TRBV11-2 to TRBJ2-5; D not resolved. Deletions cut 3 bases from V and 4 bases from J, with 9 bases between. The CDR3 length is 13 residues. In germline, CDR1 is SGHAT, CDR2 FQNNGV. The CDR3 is CASSLFSLETQYF. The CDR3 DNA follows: TGTGCCAGCAGCTTGTTTTCTCTAGAGACCCAGTACTTC.

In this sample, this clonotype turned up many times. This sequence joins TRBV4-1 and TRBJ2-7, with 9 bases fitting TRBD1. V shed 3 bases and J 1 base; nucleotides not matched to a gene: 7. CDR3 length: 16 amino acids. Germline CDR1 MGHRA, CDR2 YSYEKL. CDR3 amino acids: CASSHDPGQGSYEQYF. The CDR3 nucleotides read TGCGCCAGCAGCCATGACCCGGGACAGGGATCCTACGAGCAGTACTTC.

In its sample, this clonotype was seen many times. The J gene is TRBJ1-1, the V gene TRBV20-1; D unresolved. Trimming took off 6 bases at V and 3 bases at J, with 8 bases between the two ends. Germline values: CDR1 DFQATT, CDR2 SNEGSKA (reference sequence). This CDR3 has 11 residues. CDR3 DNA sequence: TGCAGTGCAAAACGGTACACTGAAGCTTTCTTT. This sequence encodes CSAKRYTEAFF.

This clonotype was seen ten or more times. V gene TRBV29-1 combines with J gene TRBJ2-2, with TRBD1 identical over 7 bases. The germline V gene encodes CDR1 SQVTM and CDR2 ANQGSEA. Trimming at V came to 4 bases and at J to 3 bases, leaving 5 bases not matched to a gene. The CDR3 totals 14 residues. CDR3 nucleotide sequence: TGCAGCGTTGGGACAGGAGAAGACACCGGGGAGCTGTTTTTT. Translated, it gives CSVGTGEDTGELFF.

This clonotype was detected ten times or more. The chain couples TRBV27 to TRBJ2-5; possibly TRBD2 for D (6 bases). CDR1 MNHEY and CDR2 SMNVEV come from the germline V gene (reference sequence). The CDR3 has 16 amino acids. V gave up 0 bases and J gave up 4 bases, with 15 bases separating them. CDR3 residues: CASSLSPQGGRETQYF. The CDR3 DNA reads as TGTGCCAGCAGTTTATCCCCCCAGGGAGGTAGAGAGACCCAGTACTTC.

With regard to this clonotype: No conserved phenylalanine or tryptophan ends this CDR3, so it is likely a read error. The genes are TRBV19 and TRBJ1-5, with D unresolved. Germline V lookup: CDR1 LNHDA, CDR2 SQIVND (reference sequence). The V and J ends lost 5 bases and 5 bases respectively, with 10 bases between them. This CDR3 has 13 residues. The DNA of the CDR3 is TGTGCCAGTAGTTCCAAGGTTGATCAGCCCCAGCATTTG. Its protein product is CASSSKVDQPQHL.